This is a list of T cell receptor beta chains from one sample in a study of T cell responses to AZD1222 COVID-19 vaccine. TCRdb's table, derived via immunoSEQ multiplex PCR, lists solely in-frame clones and lacks some. The table for this sample gives about 140,000 clones. What was sequenced was peripheral blood. These receptors originate from an adult in good health. The CDR3 runs from the conserved cysteine through the conserved F or W. D genes are given only for firm matches.

j_call v_call d_call cdr3_aa cdr3_nt
TRBJ2-5 TRBV7-9 - CASSLVTSQETQYF TGTGCCAGCAGCTTAGTTACATCCCAAGAGACCCAGTACTTC
TRBJ2-1 TRBV7-8 - CASSLVGDGSYNEQFF TGTGCCAGCAGCTTAGTAGGGGACGGATCCTACAATGAGCAGTTCTTC
TRBJ1-2 TRBV3-1/TRBV3-2 TRBD1 CASSPGQGRGYTF TGTGCCAGCAGCCCCGGACAGGGCCGTGGCTACACCTTC
TRBJ2-7 TRBV7-2 TRBD1 CASSARQGSSYEQYF TGTGCCAGCAGCGCCCGACAGGGGAGCTCCTACGAGCAGTACTTC
TRBJ1-1 TRBV5-1 - CASSPRRQLNTEAFF TGCGCCAGCAGCCCGCGGCGGCAGCTGAACACTGAAGCTTTCTTT
TRBJ1-5 TRBV12-5 TRBD1 CASALFTRGVMSNQPQHF TGTGCTAGTGCTTTATTCACCAGGGGGGTCATGAGCAATCAGCCCCAGCATTTT
TRBJ2-3 TRBV11-2 TRBD2 CASSLRRGGKDTQYF TGTGCCAGCAGCTTAAGGCGGGGGGGCAAGGATACGCAGTATTTT
TRBJ1-1 TRBV19 TRBD1 CATRTGSIYTEAFF TGTGCCACCCGGACAGGGTCGATTTACACTGAAGCTTTCTTT
TRBJ2-2 TRBV5-8 TRBD1 CASSLRTGVTGELFF TGTGCCAGCAGCCTACGGACAGGGGTCACCGGGGAGCTGTTTTTT
TRBJ2-3 TRBV7-2 TRBD1 CASSFGPTGVTDTQYF TGTGCCAGCAGCTTTGGACCTACAGGGGTGACAGATACGCAGTATTTT
TRBJ1-5 TRBV6-2/TRBV6-3 - CASSYFGFYSNQPQHF TGTGCCAGCAGTTACTTTGGGTTTTATAGCAATCAGCCCCAGCATTTT
TRBJ2-1 TRBV5-1 TRBD2 CASSRSSGGDRYNEQFF TGCGCCAGCAGCCGATCTAGCGGTGGGGACCGCTACAATGAGCAGTTCTTC
TRBJ2-1 TRBV29-1 - CSVPVNEQFF TGCAGCGTTCCAGTAAATGAGCAGTTCTTC
TRBJ1-6 TRBV27 TRBD1 CASSSGTGESPLHF TGTGCCAGCAGTTCCGGGACAGGTGAATCACCCCTCCACTTT
TRBJ1-5 TRBV28 - CASSPPRLASNQPQHF TGTGCCAGCAGCCCCCCCCGACTCGCTAGCAATCAGCCCCAGCATTTT
TRBJ2-3 TRBV5-4 TRBD2 CASSSIGLAPDTQYF TGTGCCAGCAGCTCAATCGGACTAGCGCCAGATACGCAGTATTTT
TRBJ2-5 TRBV5-4 - CASSPRGGRETQYF TGTGCCAGCAGCCCAAGAGGGGGGAGAGAGACCCAGTACTTC
TRBJ2-4 TRBV2 - CASSGDGPIQYF TGTGCCAGCAGTGGGGACGGACCCATTCAGTACTTC
TRBJ1-2 TRBV3-1/TRBV3-2 - CASSQDSGREGTF TGTGCCAGCAGCCAAGATAGCGGCAGGGAGGGCACCTTC
TRBJ1-5 TRBV6-2/TRBV6-3 - CASSYQLNQPQHF TGTGCCAGCAGTTATCAACTAAATCAGCCCCAGCATTTT
TRBJ1-3 TRBV5-5 - CASSSDPLISGNTIYF TGTGCCAGCAGCTCCGACCCACTGATCTCTGGAAACACCATATATTTT
TRBJ1-2 TRBV2 - CASSEKGPVYGYTF TGTGCCAGCAGTGAAAAGGGACCTGTATATGGCTACACCTTC